These T cell receptor beta chains were read from a single sample in a study of cytomegalovirus exposure and HLA in healthy donors. This table comes from immunoSEQ multiplex PCR, and its TCRdb copy is limited to in-frame clones, with some not included. This table has 40,000 to 45,000 clones, 45% to 60% appearing once. The sample was PBMCs. The receptors shown here come from a man aged 60-69 years in good health and CMV-seronegative. Each CDR3 is given with its conserved first and last residue.

cdr3_aa: CASSVGQDMNTEAFF; j_call: TRBJ1-1; v_call: TRBV9
cdr3_aa: CTSSQDTGTGAIQETQYF; j_call: TRBJ2-5; v_call: TRBV1
cdr3_aa: CASWTGNQPQHF; j_call: TRBJ1-5; v_call: TRBV28
cdr3_aa: CASSEGENTEAFF; j_call: TRBJ1-1; v_call: TRBV10-2
cdr3_aa: CASTEQGDEQYF; j_call: TRBJ2-7; v_call: TRBV7-9
cdr3_aa: CASSPGQSFQTPLHF; j_call: TRBJ1-6; v_call: TRBV19
cdr3_aa: CASSGRLSGAGEQYF; j_call: TRBJ2-7; v_call: TRBV6-5
cdr3_aa: CASRHQNTEAFF; j_call: TRBJ1-1; v_call: TRBV6-5
cdr3_aa: CASSFEQEVTEAFF; j_call: TRBJ1-1; v_call: TRBV27
cdr3_aa: CAGWTSGRAGGYEQYF; j_call: TRBJ2-7; v_call: TRBV2
cdr3_aa: CSAEGQGAYEQYF; j_call: TRBJ2-7; v_call: TRBV29-1
cdr3_aa: CASRQGQGLLQFF; j_call: TRBJ2-1; v_call: TRBV5-5
cdr3_aa: CSGVAASSGNTIYF; j_call: TRBJ1-3; v_call: TRBV29-1
cdr3_aa: CASRATGNSYEQYF; j_call: TRBJ2-7; v_call: TRBV2
cdr3_aa: CASRPDSYEQYF; j_call: TRBJ2-7; v_call: TRBV28
cdr3_aa: CASSLSNRGITEAFF; j_call: TRBJ1-1; v_call: TRBV7-2
cdr3_aa: CASNPGQGGTARGDTQYF; j_call: TRBJ2-3; v_call: TRBV7-9
cdr3_aa: CATQVGGVQPQHF; j_call: TRBJ1-5; v_call: TRBV10-3
cdr3_aa: CASSLAQSNYGYTF; j_call: TRBJ1-2; v_call: TRBV7-9
cdr3_aa: CATSRRTGDYGYTF; j_call: TRBJ1-2; v_call: TRBV15
cdr3_aa: CASRVEQSSYEQYF; j_call: TRBJ2-7; v_call: TRBV6-1
cdr3_aa: CASSYSRPKGGTEAFF; j_call: TRBJ1-1; v_call: TRBV6-7
cdr3_aa: CASSYAGGYDEQFF; j_call: TRBJ2-1; v_call: TRBV6-5
cdr3_aa: CASGTSGSYEQYF; j_call: TRBJ2-7; v_call: TRBV2
cdr3_aa: CASSLPGGETQYF; j_call: TRBJ2-3; v_call: TRBV4-2
cdr3_aa: CASSSLQGAEAEAFF; j_call: TRBJ1-1; v_call: TRBV7-9
cdr3_aa: CASSYEKGIEQYF; j_call: TRBJ2-7; v_call: TRBV2
cdr3_aa: CAISESENEQFF; j_call: TRBJ2-1; v_call: TRBV10-3
cdr3_aa: CASSQTGISTDTQYF; j_call: TRBJ2-3; v_call: TRBV25-1
cdr3_aa: CASSASGYTF; j_call: TRBJ1-2; v_call: TRBV6-5
cdr3_aa: CASSSGTSTYEQYF; j_call: TRBJ2-7; v_call: TRBV5-1
cdr3_aa: CASSPGGPRAQYF; j_call: TRBJ2-5; v_call: TRBV27
cdr3_aa: CASSLGRESYEQYF; j_call: TRBJ2-7; v_call: TRBV7-2
cdr3_aa: CASSPSNAGTEAFF; j_call: TRBJ1-1; v_call: TRBV14